These 5 T cell receptor beta chains originate from one sample sequenced in a study of vaccination and CD4 T cells after COVID-19. The Oncomine TCR Beta short-read assay generated sequence data from the DNA of cultured CD4+ T cells. MiXCR was run by TCRdb on the PCR reads, yielding one entry per CDR3 protein. The profile shows 1,500 to 2,500 distinct CDR3 sequences, 15% of them singletons. Their antigens are not known. Treatment reported: roughly ten-day PBMC culture with coronavirus spike peptide pools or control peptides (ViraFEST assay). Harvesting of the unexposed donor's CD4+ T cells predated the COVID-19 pandemic (2011-2018). Sequenced: CD4+ T cells from blood, cultured in vitro. Receptor source: a human donor in good health.

By its share, this clonotype is medium-sized. V usage is TRBV4-3 and J usage is TRBJ1-5, with D uncertain. Deletions cut 0 bases from V and 2 bases from J, with 11 bases between. The CDR3 length is 16 residues. CDR1 and CDR2 (germline): LGHNA, YSLEER. This CDR3 is CASSQDLGSGNQPQHF. DNA of the CDR3: TGCGCCAGCAGCCAAGATCTGGGTTCGGGCAATCAGCCCCAGCATTTT.

In its sample, this clonotype is medium-sized. The chain recombines TRBV20-1 with TRBJ2-7; a weak D match, TRBD1 (5 bases). This CDR3 contains 13 residues. Germline assignment: CDR1 DFQATT and CDR2 SNEGSKA (reference sequence). Trimming removed 0 bases from V and 3 bases from J, with 9 bases in between. CDR3 nucleotide sequence: TGCAGTGCTAGAGATCCAAGGGGCTACGAGCAGTACTTC. It encodes CSARDPRGYEQYF.

CDR3 amino acids: CSVGRSSGTNEKLFF. Here the CDR3 DNA reads TGCAGCGTCGGCAGGTCCTCTGGGACTAATGAAAAACTGTTTTTT. This chain links TRBV29-1 with TRBJ1-4; D remains unclear. There are 15 residues in the CDR3. V lost 6 bases and J 2 bases, leaving 16 bases between the germline ends. Germline assignment: CDR1 SQVTM and CDR2 ANQGSEA.

By share, this clonotype ranks as medium-sized. DNA for the CDR3: TGTGCCAGCAGCTTAACGCCGGCGGGGGGCGAGCAGTACTTC. This encodes CASSLTPAGGEQYF. V usage is TRBV7-3 and J usage is TRBJ2-7; TRBD2 matches 8 bases. Trimming removed 0 bases from V and 6 bases from J; junction bases left unmatched: 4. The length of the CDR3 is 14 residues. Germline-derived CDR1 and CDR2 are SGHTA and FQGTGA.

This clonotype is labeled medium-sized. The chain links TRBV5-4 to TRBJ1-1; TRBD1 is a possible D gene (5 bases). Germline-derived CDR1 and CDR2 are SGHNT and YYREEE (reference sequence). The CDR3 runs to 14 residues. The germline V and J ends were trimmed by 4 bases and 1 base, with 11 bases remaining between them. The CDR3 nucleotides read TGTGCCAGCAGCGGGGGACGGCGGAACACTGAAGCTTTCTTT. This codes for CASSGGRRNTEAFF.